The next 9 T cell receptor beta chains were all read from a single sample in a study of T cells in Graves' hyperthyroidism and ophthalmopathy. TCR beta CDR3 regions were amplified from RNA. Using the HTBI primer set, a first-round RT-PCR was run on the TCR CDR3. Each CDR3 protein is one row after TCRdb ran MiXCR on the multiplex PCR reads. The data show approximately 640,000 distinct CDR3 sequences, about 45% seen once. Material for sequencing was peripheral blood or thyroid tissue (not recorded which). Receptors originate from an adult man with Graves' disease, either hyperthyroidism or ophthalmopathy (not recorded which).

The rearrangement links TRBV15 to TRBJ2-6; the match to TRBD2 covers 7 bases. Per germline, CDR1 LNHNV and CDR2 YYDKDF (reference sequence). There are 15 residues in the CDR3. Trimming at V came to 3 bases and at J to 3 bases, leaving 2 bases not matched to a gene. Here the CDR3 DNA reads TGTGCCACCAGCAGGGGAGGGAGTGGGGCCAACGTCCTGACTTTC. As protein: CATSRGGSGANVLTF. Full variable domain (rest looked up from reference TRBV15 and TRBJ2-6): DAMVIQNPRYQVTQFGKPVTLSCSQTLNHNVMYWYQQKSSQAPKLLFHYYDKDFNNEADTPDNFQSRRPNTSFCFLDIRSPGLGDTAMYLCATSRGGSGANVLTFGAGSRLTVL.

The chain links TRBV2 to TRBJ1-1; a weak D match, TRBD1 (6 bases). V was cut by 6 bases and J by 8 bases, with 16 bases left in between. Germline CDR1 and CDR2: SNHLY and FYNNEI. The CDR3 covers 13 residues. DNA of the CDR3: TGTGCCAGCAGGGACAGAATCGTCTCCGAAGCTTTCTTT. Translated, it gives CASRDRIVSEAFF.

This chain uses TRBV7-2 with TRBJ1-6; D remains unclear. In germline, CDR1 is SGHTA, CDR2 FQGNSA. The V and J ends lost 5 bases and 7 bases respectively, with 9 bases between them. This CDR3 has 13 amino acids. The CDR3 region is CASSQDQNSPLHF. CDR3 nucleotide sequence: TGTGCCAGCAGCCAAGATCAGAATTCACCCCTCCACTTT.

The chain couples TRBV19 to TRBJ1-2; 9 nucleotides align to TRBD1. The junction had 6 bases not matched to a gene; V was cut back by 3 bases and J by 4 bases. The length of the CDR3 is 15 residues. Germline CDR1 LNHDA, CDR2 SQIVND (reference sequence). The CDR3 sequence: CASSIRQGVIYGYTF. In DNA, the CDR3 is TGTGCCAGTAGTATCCGACAGGGGGTTATCTATGGCTACACCTTC. The full variable domain, completed using reference TRBV19 and TRBJ1-2, is DGGITQSPKYLFRKEGQNVTLSCEQNLNHDAMYWYRQDPGQGLRLIYYSQIVNDFQKGDIAEGYSVSREKKESFPLTVTSAQKNPTAFYLCASSIRQGVIYGYTFGSGTRLTVV.

This chain links TRBV29-1 with TRBJ2-7, with TRBD1 matching over 8 bases. This CDR3 is 17 amino acids long. V was clipped by 7 bases and J by 2 bases; unmatched bases: 19. Germline CDR1 reads SQVTM; CDR2 reads ANQGSEA. The CDR3: CSAGPEITTGAPYEQYF. The CDR3 region has the DNA TGCAGCGCTGGGCCGGAGATCACGACAGGGGCCCCCTACGAGCAGTACTTC.

The rearrangement links TRBV5-1 to TRBJ2-5, with TRBD1 identical over 7 bases. The CDR3 covers 14 residues. Trimming removed 4 bases from V and 4 bases from J; junction bases left unmatched: 7. The V gene's germline CDR1 is SGHRS and CDR2 YFSETQ. This chain's CDR3 is CASSTGTVRETQYF. CDR3 coding DNA: TGCGCCAGCAGCACTGGGACAGTCCGAGAGACCCAGTACTTC.

This chain connects TRBV7-9 to TRBJ2-6; the D gene could be TRBD1 or TRBD2 (6 bases each). CDR3 length: 16 residues. CDR1 SEHNR and CDR2 FQNEAQ come from the germline V gene (reference sequence). Trimming left V 5 bases short and J 3 bases short, with 14 bases between. The CDR3 region has the DNA TGTGCCAGCAGCCGTGCCGGGGGCAGTGGGGCCAACGTCCTGACTTTC. This translates into CASSRAGGSGANVLTF.

This chain uses TRBV29-1 with TRBJ1-3; TRBD1 matches 10 bases. V lost 7 bases, J lost 4 bases, and 4 bases stayed unmatched. Germline V gene data show CDR1 as SQVTM and CDR2 as ANQGSEA. The CDR3 totals 13 residues. Here the CDR3 reads CSALGQGGNTIYF. CDR3 in DNA: TGCAGCGCCCTGGGACAGGGGGGAAACACCATATATTTT.

This clonotype appeared a few times. V usage is TRBV2 and J usage is TRBJ1-1, with TRBD1 as a possible D gene (5 bases). This CDR3 has 12 residues. Trimming removed 9 bases at V and 1 base at J, with 9 bases between. Germline values: CDR1 SNHLY, CDR2 FYNNEI. For the CDR3, the DNA is TGTGCCAGAAACGGGGGGAACACTGAAGCTTTCTTT. As protein: CARNGGNTEAFF.